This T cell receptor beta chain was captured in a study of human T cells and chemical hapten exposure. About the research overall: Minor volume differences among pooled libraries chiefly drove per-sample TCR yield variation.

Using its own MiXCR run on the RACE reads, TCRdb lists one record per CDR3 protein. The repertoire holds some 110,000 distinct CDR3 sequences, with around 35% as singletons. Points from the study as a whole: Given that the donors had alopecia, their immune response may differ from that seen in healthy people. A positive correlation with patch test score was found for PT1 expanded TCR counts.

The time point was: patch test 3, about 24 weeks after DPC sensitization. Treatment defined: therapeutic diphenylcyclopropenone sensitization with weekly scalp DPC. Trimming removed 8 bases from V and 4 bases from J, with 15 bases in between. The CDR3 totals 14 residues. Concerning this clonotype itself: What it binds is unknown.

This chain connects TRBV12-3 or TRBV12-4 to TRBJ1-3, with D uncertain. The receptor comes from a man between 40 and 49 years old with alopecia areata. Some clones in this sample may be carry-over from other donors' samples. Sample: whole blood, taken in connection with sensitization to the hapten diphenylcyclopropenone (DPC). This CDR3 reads CASLTSVGGNTIYF. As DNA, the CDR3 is TGTGCCAGCCTTACGAGCGTCGGCGGAAACACCATATATTTT.